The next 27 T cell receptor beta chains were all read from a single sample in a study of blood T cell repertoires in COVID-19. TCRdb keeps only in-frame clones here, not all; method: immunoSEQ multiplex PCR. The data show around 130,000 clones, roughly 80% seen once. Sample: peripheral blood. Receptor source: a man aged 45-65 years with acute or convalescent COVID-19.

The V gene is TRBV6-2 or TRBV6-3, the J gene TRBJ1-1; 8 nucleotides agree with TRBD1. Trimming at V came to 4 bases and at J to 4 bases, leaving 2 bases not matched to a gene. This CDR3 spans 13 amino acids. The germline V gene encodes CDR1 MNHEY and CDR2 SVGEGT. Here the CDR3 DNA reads TGTGCCAGCAGTTTCACAGGGGGCACTGAAGCTTTCTTT. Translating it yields CASSFTGGTEAFF.

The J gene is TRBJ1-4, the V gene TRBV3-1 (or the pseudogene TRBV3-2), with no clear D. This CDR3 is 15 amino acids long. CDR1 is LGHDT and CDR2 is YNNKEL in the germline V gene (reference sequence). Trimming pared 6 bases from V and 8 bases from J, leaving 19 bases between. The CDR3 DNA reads TGTGCCAGCAGACCCCGTGGGGTGGAGCGGGAAAAACTGTTTTTT. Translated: CASRPRGVEREKLFF.

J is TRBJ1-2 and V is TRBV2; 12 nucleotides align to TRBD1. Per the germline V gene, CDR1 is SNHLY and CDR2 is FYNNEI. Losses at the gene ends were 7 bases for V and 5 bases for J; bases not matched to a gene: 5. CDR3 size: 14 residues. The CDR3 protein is CASNRDRGPYGYTF. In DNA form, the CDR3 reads TGTGCCAGCAATCGGGACAGGGGGCCTTATGGCTACACCTTC.

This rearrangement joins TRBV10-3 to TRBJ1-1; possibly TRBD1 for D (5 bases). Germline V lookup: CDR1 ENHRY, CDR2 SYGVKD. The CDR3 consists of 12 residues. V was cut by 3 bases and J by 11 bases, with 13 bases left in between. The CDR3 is CAISDVTGGAFF. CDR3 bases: TGTGCCATCAGTGATGTTACAGGTGGGGCTTTCTTT.

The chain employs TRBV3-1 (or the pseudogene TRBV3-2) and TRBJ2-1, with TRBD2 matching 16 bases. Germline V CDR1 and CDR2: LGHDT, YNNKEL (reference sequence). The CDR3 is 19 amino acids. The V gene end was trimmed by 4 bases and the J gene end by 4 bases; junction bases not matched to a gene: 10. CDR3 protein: CASSPQWGLAGGPYNEQFF. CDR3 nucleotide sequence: TGTGCCAGCAGCCCACAGTGGGGACTAGCGGGGGGGCCGTACAATGAGCAGTTCTTC.

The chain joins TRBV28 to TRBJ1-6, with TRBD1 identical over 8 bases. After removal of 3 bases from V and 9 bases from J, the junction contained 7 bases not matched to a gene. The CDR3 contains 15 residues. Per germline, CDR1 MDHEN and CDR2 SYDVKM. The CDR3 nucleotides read TGTGCCAGCAGTTTGAGGCAGGGGGCGAGTTCACCCCTCCACTTT. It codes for CASSLRQGASSPLHF.

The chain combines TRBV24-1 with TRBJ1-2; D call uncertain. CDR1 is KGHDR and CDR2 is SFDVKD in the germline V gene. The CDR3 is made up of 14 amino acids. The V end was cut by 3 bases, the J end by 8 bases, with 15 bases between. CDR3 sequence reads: CATSDPREIGGYTF. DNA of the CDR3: TGTGCCACCAGTGATCCCCGGGAGATTGGGGGCTACACCTTC.

The CDR3 DNA is TGTGCCAGCAGGCCGGGGATTTCCTCGCGGGGCTACACCTTC. Residues: CASRPGISSRGYTF. This chain joins TRBV2 and TRBJ1-2; D is unclear. This CDR3 region has 14 residues. V was cut by 6 bases and J by 8 bases, with 19 bases left in between. Germline V gene data show CDR1 as SNHLY and CDR2 as FYNNEI. The full variable domain, completed using reference TRBV2 and TRBJ1-2, is EPEVTQTPSHQVTQMGQEVILRCVPISNHLYFYWYRQILGQKVEFLVSFYNNEISEKSEIFDDQFSVERPDGSNFTLKIRSTKLEDSAMYFCASRPGISSRGYTFGSGTRLTVV.

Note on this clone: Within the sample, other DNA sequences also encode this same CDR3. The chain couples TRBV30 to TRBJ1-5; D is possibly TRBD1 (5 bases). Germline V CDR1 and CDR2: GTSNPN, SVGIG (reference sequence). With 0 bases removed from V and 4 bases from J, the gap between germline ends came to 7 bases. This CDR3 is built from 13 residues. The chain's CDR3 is CAWSVGGNQPQHF. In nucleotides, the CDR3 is TGTGCCTGGAGTGTCGGGGGGAATCAGCCCCAGCATTTT.

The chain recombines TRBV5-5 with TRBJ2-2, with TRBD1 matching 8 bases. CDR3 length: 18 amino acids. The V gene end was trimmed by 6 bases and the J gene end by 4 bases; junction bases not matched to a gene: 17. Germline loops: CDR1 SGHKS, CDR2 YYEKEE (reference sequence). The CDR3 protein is CASTLTQWTGRITGELFF. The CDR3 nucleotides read TGTGCCAGCACCCTTACCCAATGGACAGGGCGGATCACCGGGGAGCTGTTTTTT.

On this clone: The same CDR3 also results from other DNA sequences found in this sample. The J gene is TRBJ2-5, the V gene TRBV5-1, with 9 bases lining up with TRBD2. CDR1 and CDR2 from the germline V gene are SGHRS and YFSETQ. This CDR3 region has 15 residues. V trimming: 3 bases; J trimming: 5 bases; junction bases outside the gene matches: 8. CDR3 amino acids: CASSSGLAGGETQYF. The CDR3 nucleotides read TGCGCCAGCAGCTCGGGACTCGCGGGGGGGGAGACCCAGTACTTC.

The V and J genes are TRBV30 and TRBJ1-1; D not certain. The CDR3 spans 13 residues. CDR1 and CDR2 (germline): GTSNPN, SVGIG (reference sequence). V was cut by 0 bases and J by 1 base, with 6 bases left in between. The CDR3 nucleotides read TGTGCCTGGAGTGTACGAGGGAACACTGAAGCTTTCTTT. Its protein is CAWSVRGNTEAFF.

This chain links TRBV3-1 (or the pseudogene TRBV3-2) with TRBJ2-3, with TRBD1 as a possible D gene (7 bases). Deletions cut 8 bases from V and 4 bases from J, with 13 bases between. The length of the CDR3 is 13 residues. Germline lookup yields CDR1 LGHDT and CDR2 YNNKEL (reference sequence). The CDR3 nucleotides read TGTGCCAGCGGTCAGGGGGGATCAGATACGCAGTATTTT. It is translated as CASGQGGSDTQYF.

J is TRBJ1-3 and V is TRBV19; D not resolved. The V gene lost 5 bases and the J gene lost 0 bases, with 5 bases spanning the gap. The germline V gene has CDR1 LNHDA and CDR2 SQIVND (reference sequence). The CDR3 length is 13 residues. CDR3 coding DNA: TGTGCCAGTAGTTGGCTCTCTGGAAACACCATATATTTT. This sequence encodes CASSWLSGNTIYF.

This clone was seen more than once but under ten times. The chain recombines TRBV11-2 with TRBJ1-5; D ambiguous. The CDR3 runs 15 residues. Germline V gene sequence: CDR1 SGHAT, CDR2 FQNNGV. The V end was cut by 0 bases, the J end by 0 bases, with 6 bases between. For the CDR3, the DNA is TGTGCCAGCAGCTTAGATTGGGCTAGCAATCAGCCCCAGCATTTT. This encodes CASSLDWASNQPQHF.

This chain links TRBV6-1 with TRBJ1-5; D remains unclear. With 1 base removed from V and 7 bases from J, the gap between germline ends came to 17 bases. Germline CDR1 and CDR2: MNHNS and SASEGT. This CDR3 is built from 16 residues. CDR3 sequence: CASSEGLGVATQPQHF. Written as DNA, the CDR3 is TGTGCCAGCAGTGAAGGATTGGGAGTGGCTACGCAGCCCCAGCATTTT.

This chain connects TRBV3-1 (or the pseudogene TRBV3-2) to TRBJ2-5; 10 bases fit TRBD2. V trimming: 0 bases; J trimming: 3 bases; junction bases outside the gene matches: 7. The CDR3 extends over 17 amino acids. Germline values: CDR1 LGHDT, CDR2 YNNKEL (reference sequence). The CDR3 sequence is CASSQDRRLAGEETQYF. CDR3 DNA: TGTGCCAGCAGCCAAGATAGGCGCCTAGCGGGGGAAGAGACCCAGTACTTC.

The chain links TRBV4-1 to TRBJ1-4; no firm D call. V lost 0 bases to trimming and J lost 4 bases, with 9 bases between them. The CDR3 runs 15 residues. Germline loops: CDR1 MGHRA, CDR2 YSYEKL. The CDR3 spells CASSQDGGVNEKLFF. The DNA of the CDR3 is TGCGCCAGCAGCCAAGATGGCGGAGTTAATGAAAAACTGTTTTTT.

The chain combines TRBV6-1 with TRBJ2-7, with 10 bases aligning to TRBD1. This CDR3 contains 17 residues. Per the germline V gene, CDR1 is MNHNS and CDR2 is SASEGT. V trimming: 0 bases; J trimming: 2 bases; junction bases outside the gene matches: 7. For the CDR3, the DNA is TGTGCCAGCAGTGAAGCCCCCACCGGGACAGGGGCCTACGAGCAGTACTTC. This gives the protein CASSEAPTGTGAYEQYF.

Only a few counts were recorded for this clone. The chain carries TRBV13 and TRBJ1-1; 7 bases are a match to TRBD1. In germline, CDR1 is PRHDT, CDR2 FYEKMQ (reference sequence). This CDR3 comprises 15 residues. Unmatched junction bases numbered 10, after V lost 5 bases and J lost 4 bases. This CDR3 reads CASSEQGRMVTEAFF. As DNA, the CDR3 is TGTGCCAGCAGCGAACAGGGGAGGATGGTCACTGAAGCTTTCTTT. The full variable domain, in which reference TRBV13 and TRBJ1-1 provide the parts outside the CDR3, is AAGVIQSPRHLIKEKRETATLKCYPIPRHDTVYWYQQGPGQDPQFLISFYEKMQSDKGSIPDRFSAQQFSDYHSELNMSSLELGDSALYFCASSEQGRMVTEAFFGQGTRLTVV.

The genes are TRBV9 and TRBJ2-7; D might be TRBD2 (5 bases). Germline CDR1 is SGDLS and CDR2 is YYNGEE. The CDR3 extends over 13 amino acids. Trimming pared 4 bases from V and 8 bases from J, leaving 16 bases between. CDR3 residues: CASSPGTTQQQYF. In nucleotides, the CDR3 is TGTGCCAGCAGCCCGGGAACGACCCAGCAGCAGTACTTC.

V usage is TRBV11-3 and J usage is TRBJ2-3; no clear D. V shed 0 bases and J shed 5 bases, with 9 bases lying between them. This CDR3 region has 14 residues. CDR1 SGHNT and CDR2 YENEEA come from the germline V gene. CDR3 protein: CASSLDSNRDTQYF. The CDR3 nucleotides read TGTGCCAGCAGCTTAGATAGTAATCGAGATACGCAGTATTTT.

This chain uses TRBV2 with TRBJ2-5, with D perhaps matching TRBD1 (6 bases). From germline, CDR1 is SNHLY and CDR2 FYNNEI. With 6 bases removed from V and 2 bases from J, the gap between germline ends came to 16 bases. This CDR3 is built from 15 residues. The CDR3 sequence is CASRHRDNLQETQYF. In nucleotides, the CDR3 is TGTGCCAGCAGACACCGGGACAACCTGCAAGAGACCCAGTACTTC.

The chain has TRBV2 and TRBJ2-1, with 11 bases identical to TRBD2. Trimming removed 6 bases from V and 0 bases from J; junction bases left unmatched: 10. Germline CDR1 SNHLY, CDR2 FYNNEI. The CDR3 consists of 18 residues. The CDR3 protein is CASRARLLAGDSYNEQFF. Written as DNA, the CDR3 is TGTGCCAGCAGAGCCCGTCTACTAGCGGGGGACTCCTACAATGAGCAGTTCTTC.

The CDR3 coding sequence is TGTGCCAGCTCACCACGTCACCTAGCGGGGAGCACAGATACGCAGTATTTT. Translating gives CASSPRHLAGSTDTQYF. This rearrangement joins TRBV18 to TRBJ2-3, with TRBD2 matching over 9 bases. Germline lookup yields CDR1 KGHSH and CDR2 LQKENI. This CDR3 region has 17 residues. Trimming cost V 1 base and J 0 bases; bases outside gene matches: 5. Drawing the rest from reference TRBV18 and TRBJ2-3, the complete variable domain is NAGVMQNPRHLVRRRGQEARLRCSPMKGHSHVYWYRQLPEEGLKFMVYLQKENIIDESGMPKERFSAEFPKEGPSILRIQQVVRGDSAAYFCASSPRHLAGSTDTQYFGPGTRLTVL.

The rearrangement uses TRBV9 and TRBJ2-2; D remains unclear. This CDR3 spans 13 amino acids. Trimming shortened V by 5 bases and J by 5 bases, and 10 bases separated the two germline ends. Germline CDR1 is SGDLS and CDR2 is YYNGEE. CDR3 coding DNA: TGTGCCAGCAGTCCAGATTCGACCGGGGAGCTGTTTTTT. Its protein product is CASSPDSTGELFF.

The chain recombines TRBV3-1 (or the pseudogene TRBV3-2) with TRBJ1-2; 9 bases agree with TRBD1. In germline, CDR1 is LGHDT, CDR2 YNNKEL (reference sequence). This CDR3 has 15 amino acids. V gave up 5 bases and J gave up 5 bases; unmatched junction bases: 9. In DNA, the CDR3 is TGTGCCAGCAGCAGGAACACAGGGGGCGGGTATGGCTACACCTTC. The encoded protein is CASSRNTGGGYGYTF.